This T cell receptor (beta chain) emerged from a study of control samples from healthy donors and cancer patients. CDR1 is SEHNR, CDR2 FQNEAQ, per germline (reference sequence). The CDR3 has 12 residues. The V gene lost 5 bases and the J gene lost 5 bases, with 10 bases spanning the gap. Libraries were prepared by immunoSEQ multiplex PCR; TCRdb keeps only in-frame clonotypes and omits some of them. Seen here are about 50,000 clones, approximately 94% observed once, and the top ten hold 0.8%. This clonotype was obtained from a man aged 25-45 years with colorectal cancer. Sequenced sample: PBMCs. This chain joins TRBV7-9 and TRBJ2-7; TRBD1 or TRBD2 may be the D gene (5 bases each). CDR3 DNA sequence: TGTGCCAGCAGCCGGGACGGGGACGAGCAGTACTTC. Encoded protein: CASSRDGDEQYF.